A selection of T cell receptor beta chains follows, all from one sample in a study of T cell responses to AZD1222 COVID-19 vaccine. TCRdb keeps only in-frame clones here, not all; method: immunoSEQ multiplex PCR. Among over 100,000 clones, about 88% were seen once, and the ten largest hold approximately 17%. The specimen was peripheral blood, collected on day 0 of AZD1222 vaccination. Source of these receptors: an adult in good health. Both conserved end residues are part of each CDR3. A D gene is named only where the DNA matches it firmly. The size of a clone is reported for some rows only, either as once, few or many, or as a class for expanded clones.

j_call cdr3_length clone_size d_call v_call cdr3_nt cdr3_aa
TRBJ1-1 15 . . TRBV6-6 TGTGCCAGCAGTTACCCCACAGGGTCGGGCACTGAAGCTTTCTTT CASSYPTGSGTEAFF
TRBJ2-3 19 . . TRBV21-1 TGTGCCAGCAGCAAAAATGAGGACAGGGGCGAGGGGGGTACAGATACGCAGTATTTT CASSKNEDRGEGGTDTQYF
TRBJ1-6 14 few . TRBV27 TGTGCCAGCAGTTCAAGCTCCTATAATTCACCCCTCCACTTT CASSSSSYNSPLHF
TRBJ1-2 13 . TRBD1 TRBV6-5 TGTGCCAGCAGTAACCCGACAGGGGCTGGCTACACCTTC CASSNPTGAGYTF
TRBJ1-1 15 few . TRBV2 TGTGCCAGCAGACCTCCTCCCTCCTTGGACACTGAAGCTTTCTTT CASRPPPSLDTEAFF
TRBJ1-3 14 . TRBD1 TRBV3-1/TRBV3-2 TGTGCCAGCAGCCTACAGGGGTATGGAAACACCATATATTTT CASSLQGYGNTIYF
TRBJ2-5 12 . . TRBV30 TGTGCCTGGAGTCCCTCCGAAGAGACCCAGTACTTC CAWSPSEETQYF
TRBJ1-3 17 . . TRBV19 TGTGCCAGTAGTATAACCGCCGGAGGATTATCTGGAAACACCATATATTTT CASSITAGGLSGNTIYF
TRBJ1-2 13 . . TRBV3-1/TRBV3-2 TGTGCCAGCAGCCAAGATTGGGGGAGCGGCTACACCTTC CASSQDWGSGYTF
TRBJ2-5 14 . . TRBV3-1/TRBV3-2 TGTGCCAGCAGCCAAAAGGGCCAGCAGGAGACCCAGTACTTC CASSQKGQQETQYF
TRBJ2-1 17 . TRBD2 TRBV10-3 TGTGCCATCAGTGAGTCGGGTAGCGGGGGGGCCTCCAATGAGCAGTTCTTC CAISESGSGGASNEQFF
TRBJ1-3 15 . . TRBV9 TGTGCCAGCAGCGACGGGGTAAGCTCTGGAAACACCATATATTTT CASSDGVSSGNTIYF
TRBJ2-1 15 once TRBD2 TRBV4-2 TGTGCCAGCAGCAGTCTAGCGGGAGTTGGGAATGAGCAGCTCTTC CASSSLAGVGNEQLF
TRBJ2-5 15 . TRBD1 TRBV5-1 TGCGCCAGCAGCTTGCCGGGACAGGGGATGGAGACCCAGTACTTC CASSLPGQGMETQYF
TRBJ1-6 16 . . TRBV5-6 TGTGCCAGCACCCCCCAGTATGGATCCTATAATTCACCCCTCCACTTT CASTPQYGSYNSPLHF
TRBJ1-6 15 . . TRBV5-5 TGTGCCAGCAGCCCGGCTGGGGCTTATAATTCACCCCTCCACTTT CASSPAGAYNSPLHF
TRBJ1-4 15 few TRBD1 TRBV15 TGTGCCACCAGCGCGGGCACGACAGGGAATGAAAAACTGTTTTTT CATSAGTTGNEKLFF
TRBJ1-2 14 . . TRBV5-5 TGTGCCAGCAACCCGGAGGGTTGGAGCTATGGCTACACCTTC CASNPEGWSYGYTF
TRBJ2-7 15 . TRBD1 TRBV7-9 TGTGCCAGCAGCCCCCCGGGACAGGCCTCCTACGAGCAGTACTTC CASSPPGQASYEQYF
TRBJ2-6 14 . . TRBV2 TGTGCCAGCGGCCAAGTATCTGGGGCCAACGTCCTGACTTTC CASGQVSGANVLTF
TRBJ2-2 16 once TRBD2 TRBV5-4 TGTGCCAGCAGCTTGGGACTAGCGGGAGGGACCGGGGAGCTGTTTTTT CASSLGLAGGTGELFF
TRBJ1-3 18 . . TRBV9 TGTGCCAGCAGCGGTAACCTGGACAGTCACCGCTCTGGAAACACCATATATTTT CASSGNLDSHRSGNTIYF
TRBJ2-1 14 . TRBD2 TRBV11-3 TGTGCCAGCAGCTTAATAGCGGGAGTTGGTGAGCAGTTCTTC CASSLIAGVGEQFF
TRBJ1-2 14 . . TRBV6-1 TGTGCCAGCAGTGACCAACAGGGAATGGATGGCTACACCTTC CASSDQQGMDGYTF
TRBJ2-7 13 . . TRBV7-2 TGTGCCAGCAGCTTGGCCTTTGCCTACGAGCAGTACTTC CASSLAFAYEQYF
TRBJ2-1 12 . . TRBV6-5 TGTGCCAGCAGTCCCCCCCTCGGTGAGCAGTTCTTC CASSPPLGEQFF
TRBJ1-2 13 . . TRBV12-3/TRBV12-4 TGTGCCAGCAGTTCCGGGACCTCAGGTGGCTACACCTTC CASSSGTSGGYTF
TRBJ2-1 15 . . TRBV7-7 TGTGCCAGCAGCTTAGAAGCGGACTCCTACAATGAGCAGTTCTTC CASSLEADSYNEQFF
TRBJ2-7 14 once . TRBV28 TGTGCCAGCACCCCAGGGGGGAGCTCCTACGAGCAGTACTTC CASTPGGSSYEQYF
TRBJ1-1 13 . . TRBV18 TGTGCCAGCTCACAGGACCCGAACACTGAAGCTTTCTTT CASSQDPNTEAFF